Presented here are 18 T cell receptor beta chains from one specimen sequenced in a study of CDR3 diversity in severe acne. MiXCR, run by TCRdb on the PCR reads, gives a single entry per CDR3 protein. The sample lists about 97,000 distinct CDR3 sequences; more than 45% were seen once. The sequencing sample was made of blood. These receptors all come from a male donor with acne.

This clonotype is medium-sized. The J gene is TRBJ2-2, the V gene TRBV4-3; possible D gene TRBD1, 5 bases. Germline CDR1 LGHNA, CDR2 YSLEER. CDR3 length equals 17 residues. Trimming took off 1 base at V and 0 bases at J, with 12 bases between the two ends. The CDR3: CASSQGQYFANTGELFF. DNA for the CDR3: TGCGCCAGCAGCCAAGGACAGTACTTCGCGAACACCGGGGAGCTGTTTTTT.

The V and J genes are TRBV24-1 and TRBJ1-5; no definite D call. CDR3 length equals 12 residues. Trimming stripped 0 bases from V and 11 bases from J, with 7 bases between. Germline V gives CDR1 KGHDR, CDR2 SFDVKD. The CDR3 loop is CATSDLKGSQHF. In DNA, the CDR3 is TGTGCCACCAGTGATTTGAAGGGATCCCAGCATTTT.

V usage is TRBV6-5 and J usage is TRBJ2-1, with 15 bases that match TRBD2. Per the germline V gene, CDR1 is MNHEY and CDR2 is SVGAGI. The CDR3 consists of 13 residues. V lost 6 bases and J lost 12; bases outside the gene matches: 3. CDR3 sequence reads: CASRGTSGRMQFF. The CDR3 DNA follows: TGTGCCAGCAGAGGGACTAGCGGGAGGATGCAGTTCTTC.

This clonotype has at least ten counts. The chain employs TRBV7-9 and TRBJ1-3; D is perhaps TRBD1 (5 bases). The V end lost 5 bases, the J end lost 2 bases, and 16 bases lay between the germline ends. This CDR3 has 16 amino acids. Germline V gives CDR1 SEHNR, CDR2 FQNEAQ (reference sequence). The CDR3: CASSRDHERTGNTIYF. In DNA form, the CDR3 reads TGTGCCAGCAGCAGGGACCACGAACGGACTGGAAACACCATATATTTT.

The CDR3 spells CATSRDLAVDTDTQYF. The CDR3 DNA follows: TGTGCCACCAGCAGAGATCTGGCAGTTGACACAGATACGCAGTATTTT. This chain joins TRBV15 and TRBJ2-3; no reliable D call. Looked up from germline, CDR1 is LNHNV and CDR2 is YYDKDF (reference sequence). CDR3 length equals 16 residues. Trimming left V 0 bases short and J 2 bases short, with 12 bases between.

This rearrangement joins TRBV19 to TRBJ2-7; either TRBD1 or TRBD2 may fit D (5 bases each). This CDR3 has 13 amino acids. The V and J ends lost 3 bases and 3 bases respectively, with 9 bases between them. CDR1 and CDR2 from the germline V gene are LNHDA and SQIVND (reference sequence). This CDR3 is CASSMGESYEQYF. As DNA, the CDR3 is TGTGCCAGTAGTATGGGGGAAAGCTACGAGCAGTACTTC.

This clonotype was found a few times. This chain links TRBV5-4 with TRBJ1-3; D uncertain. Germline CDR1 and CDR2: SGHNT and YYREEE (reference sequence). The CDR3 has 17 amino acids. The V gene lost 4 bases and the J gene lost 0 bases, with 17 bases spanning the gap. The CDR3 DNA is TGTGCCAGCAGCACCGGTGGAGGACGGCGCTCTGGAAACACCATATATTTT. This codes for CASSTGGGRRSGNTIYF.

Regarding this clonotype: This clone may be a read error of a much larger clone one base away. The chain carries TRBV29-1 and TRBJ1-4; a weak D match, TRBD1 (6 bases). The CDR3 covers 12 residues. V was shortened by 4 bases and J by 10 bases, with 13 bases between the two germline ends. Germline CDR1 and CDR2: SQVTM and ANQGSEA. CDR3 nucleotides: TGCAGCGTTGGGGACACCGGTGGAAAACTGTTTTTT. Its translation is CSVGDTGGKLFF.

The gene calls are TRBV5-5 and TRBJ1-5; 7 nucleotides agree with TRBD1. The CDR3 loop spans 15 amino acids. The V gene end was trimmed by 4 bases and the J gene end by 4 bases; junction bases not matched to a gene: 8. CDR1 is SGHKS, CDR2 YYEKEE, per germline (reference sequence). This chain's CDR3 is CASSATGLGNQPQHF. The CDR3, as DNA: TGTGCCAGCAGCGCGACAGGGTTGGGTAATCAGCCCCAGCATTTT. The full variable domain, in which reference TRBV5-5 and TRBJ1-5 provide the parts outside the CDR3, is DAGVTQSPTHLIKTRGQQVTLRCSPISGHKSVSWYQQVLGQGPQFIFQYYEKEERGRGNFPDRFSARQFPNYSSELNVNALLLGDSALYLCASSATGLGNQPQHFGDGTRLSIL.

The chain links TRBV7-9 to TRBJ2-1; 8 nucleotides align to TRBD1. Germline CDR1 reads SEHNR; CDR2 reads FQNEAQ (reference sequence). V shed 2 bases, J shed 12 bases, and the junction held 3 bases outside the gene matches. This CDR3 is 12 amino acids long. CDR3 nucleotides: TGTGCCAGCAGCTTATGGGGGACAGGGCAGTTCTTC. Translated: CASSLWGTGQFF. The whole variable domain, filled in from reference TRBV7-9 and TRBJ2-1, reads DTGVSQNPRHKITKRGQNVTFRCDPISEHNRLYWYRQTLGQGPEFLTYFQNEAQLEKSRLLSDRFSAERPKGSFSTLEIQRTEQGDSAMYLCASSLWGTGQFFGPGTRLTVL.

This clonotype was seen repeatedly, ten times or more. This chain connects TRBV28 to TRBJ2-4; no reliable D call. V was shortened by 6 bases and J by 9 bases, with 9 bases between the two germline ends. From germline, CDR1 is MDHEN and CDR2 SYDVKM. This CDR3 has 11 amino acids. CDR3 loop: CASRDFSIQYF. The CDR3 region has the DNA TGTGCCAGCAGGGATTTCAGCATTCAGTACTTC.

The chain is built from TRBV20-1 and TRBJ1-1; D unclear. The CDR3 spans 14 residues. Per germline, CDR1 DFQATT and CDR2 SNEGSKA (reference sequence). Trimming took 5 bases from V and 0 from J, leaving 13 bases between them. The CDR3 sequence is CSAEPRGMNTEAFF. CDR3 in DNA: TGCAGTGCTGAACCCCGCGGGATGAACACTGAAGCTTTCTTT.

V and J are TRBV4-2 and TRBJ2-7; D ambiguous. The CDR3 is 16 residues long. Per the germline V gene, CDR1 is LGHNA and CDR2 is YNFKEQ. The V gene lost 0 bases and the J gene lost 7 bases, with 19 bases spanning the gap. CDR3 amino acids: CASSQDLEFGSREQYF. As DNA, the CDR3 is TGTGCCAGCAGCCAAGATTTGGAGTTCGGGTCTCGGGAGCAGTACTTC.

This clonotype turned up a few times. J is TRBJ2-7 and V is TRBV6-5; 15 positions agree with TRBD2. Germline CDR1 MNHEY, CDR2 SVGAGI. The CDR3 runs 18 residues. After removal of 5 bases from V and 1 base from J, the junction contained 9 bases not matched to a gene. The CDR3 is CASSAGTSGGTLSYEQYF. The CDR3 DNA sequence: TGTGCCAGCAGTGCCGGGACTAGCGGGGGGACCCTATCCTACGAGCAGTACTTC.

V and J are TRBV24-1 and TRBJ1-2; no firm D call. V was cut by 6 bases and J by 4 bases, with 11 bases left in between. CDR1 and CDR2 from the germline V gene are KGHDR and SFDVKD. CDR3 size: 13 residues. The CDR3 coding sequence is TGTGCCACCAGTCGTGTGCGGGTCTATGGCTACACCTTC. Amino acids: CATSRVRVYGYTF.

This clonotype was observed at least ten times. V is TRBV3-1 and J is TRBJ2-5; no clear D. CDR3 length: 13 amino acids. Looked up from germline, CDR1 is LGHDT and CDR2 is YNNKEL (reference sequence). V lost 1 base, J lost 5 bases, and 8 bases lay in between. CDR3 sequence (DNA): TGTGCCAGCAGCCAAGGGGGATCTGAGACCCAGTACTTC. Translated, it gives CASSQGGSETQYF.

The chain combines TRBV10-1 with TRBJ2-7; 7 positions agree with TRBD1. The CDR3 contains 15 residues. The germline CDR1 and CDR2 sequences are WNHNN and SYGVQD (reference sequence). Losses at the gene ends were 0 bases for V and 4 bases for J; bases not matched to a gene: 6. The CDR3 sequence: CASSESRGGLYEQYF. CDR3 nucleotide sequence: TGCGCCAGCAGTGAGTCGAGAGGGGGCTTGTACGAGCAGTACTTC.

Concerning this clonotype: This may arise from a read error, as a much more abundant clone is one base away. The genes are TRBV12-3 or TRBV12-4 and TRBJ1-5; 8 nucleotides line up with TRBD1. This CDR3 has 15 residues. In DNA, the CDR3 is TGTGCCAGCCGTTTAGCCGCAGGGGGCGGTCAGCCCCAGCATTTT. This translates into CASRLAAGGGQPQHF.